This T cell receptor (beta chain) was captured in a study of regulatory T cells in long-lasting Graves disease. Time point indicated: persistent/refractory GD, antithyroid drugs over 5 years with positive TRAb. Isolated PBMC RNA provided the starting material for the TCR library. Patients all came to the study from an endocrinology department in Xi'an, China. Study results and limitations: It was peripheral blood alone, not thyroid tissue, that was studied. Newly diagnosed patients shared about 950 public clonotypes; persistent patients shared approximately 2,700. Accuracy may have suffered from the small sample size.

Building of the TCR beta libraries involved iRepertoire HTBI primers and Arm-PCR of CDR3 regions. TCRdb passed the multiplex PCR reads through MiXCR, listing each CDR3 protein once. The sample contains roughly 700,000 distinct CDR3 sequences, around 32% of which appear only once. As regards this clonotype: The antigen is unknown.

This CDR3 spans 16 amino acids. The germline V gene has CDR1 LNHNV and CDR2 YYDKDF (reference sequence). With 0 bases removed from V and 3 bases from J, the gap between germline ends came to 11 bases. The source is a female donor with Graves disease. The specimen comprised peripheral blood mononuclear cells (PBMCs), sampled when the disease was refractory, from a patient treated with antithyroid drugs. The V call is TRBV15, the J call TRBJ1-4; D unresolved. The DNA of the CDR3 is TGTGCCACCAGCAGAGAGGGAGTACCGGCTAATGAAAAACTGTTTTTT. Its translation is CATSREGVPANEKLFF.